This T cell receptor beta chain is drawn from a study of T and B cells in COVID-19 patients. Across the study: Of some 21 active-infection patients, approximately 18 carried comorbidities linked to unfavorable COVID-19 outcome.

This clonotype has just a few counts. Multiplex PCR with BIOMED2 TRB-A/B primer pools amplified TRB rearrangements. TCRdb re-called the multiplex PCR reads through MiXCR, storing one row per CDR3 protein. The sample has some 10,000 distinct CDR3 sequences, 33% seen once. Blood genomic DNA input for TRB amplification was roughly 250-500 ng. Germline values: CDR1 SGHVS, CDR2 FNYEAQ. The CDR3 has 12 residues. With 3 bases removed from V and 8 bases from J, the gap between germline ends came to 10 bases. J is TRBJ1-1 and V is TRBV7-6; D is unresolved. The receptor was isolated from a human donor with active COVID-19. Material for sequencing was blood. The chain's CDR3 is CASSFFNEEAFF. The CDR3 DNA is TGTGCCAGCAGCTTTTTCAACGAAGAAGCTTTCTTT.